This entry describes one T cell receptor beta chain. Its antigen is unidentified. Following RNA extraction, reverse transcription yielded cDNA that acted as the sequencing template. Here immunoSEQ multiplex PCR was the method, and the copy in TCRdb shows in-frame clones only, minus some. Of 90,000 to 100,000 clones in the sample, around 45% were seen once. Peripheral blood and lesional scalp punch biopsies came from alopecia areata patients. Trimming stripped 8 bases from V and 0 bases from J, with 11 bases between. Germline CDR1 and CDR2: MDHEN and SYDVKM. This CDR3 has 15 amino acids. The data originate from a study of CD8+ T cells in alopecia areata. Study findings and constraints: The study found TCR sharing across patients less clear than in mice, possibly for HLA reasons. More clonal than normal scalp was lesional scalp, particularly alopecia totalis/universalis. Sequences from scalp samples also cover resident alphabeta T cells of normal skin.

The V gene is TRBV28, the J gene TRBJ2-6; tentative D call: TRBD1 (5 bases). The TCR sequence derives from a human donor with alopecia areata. Sequenced: CD4+ T cells sorted from blood. CDR3 in DNA: TGTGCCAGCGTAGGGGCGGACTCTGGGGCCAACGTCCTGACTTTC. It yields the protein CASVGADSGANVLTF.